One and the same sample provided the 20 T cell receptor beta chains below, sequenced in a study of T cells in Graves' hyperthyroidism and ophthalmopathy. What was amplified from RNA transcripts were TCR beta CDR3 regions. During a first-round RT-PCR of the TCR CDR3, the HTBI primer set was used. One entry per CDR3 protein, called by TCRdb with MiXCR from the multiplex PCR reads. The sample shows 600,000 or so distinct CDR3 sequences, 14% of them seen only once. Sample: blood. All receptors derive from a woman aged 18 to 35 with Graves' ophthalmopathy.

Details on this clonotype: This may be a read error: a much more frequent sequence differs by one nucleotide. The chain is built from TRBV10-3 and TRBJ2-7, with TRBD2 identical over 7 bases. CDR1 is ENHRY, CDR2 SYGVKD, per germline. Trimming removed 4 bases from V and 0 bases from J; junction bases left unmatched: 6. The CDR3 is 15 residues long. The CDR3 here is CAISGSGGSSYEQYF. CDR3 nucleotides: TGTGCCATCAGTGGGTCCGGCGGGAGCTCCTACGAGCAGTACTTC.

V gene TRBV28 combines with J gene TRBJ1-4; no definite D call. The CDR3 runs 16 residues. Germline values: CDR1 MDHEN, CDR2 SYDVKM. Trimming stripped 7 bases from V and 0 bases from J, with 15 bases between. CDR3 in DNA: TGTGCCAGCAATTCGGCAGGCCTTGCAACTAATGAAAAACTGTTTTTT. Amino acid sequence: CASNSAGLATNEKLFF.

The V call is TRBV12-3 or TRBV12-4, the J call TRBJ2-1, with a tentative D call TRBD1 (10 bases). The CDR3 covers 18 residues. V was trimmed by 4 bases and J by 8 bases, leaving 27 bases between them. Written as DNA, the CDR3 is TGTGCCAGCAGTTGGGGACAGGGGATAGGACTAGCGAAGGATGAGCAGTTCTTC. The encoded protein is CASSWGQGIGLAKDEQFF.

This clonotype appeared a few times. The V call is TRBV6-1, the J call TRBJ2-3, with TRBD2 identical over 9 bases. The junction had 16 bases not matched to a gene; V was cut back by 5 bases and J by 4 bases. Germline CDR1 and CDR2: MNHNS and SASEGT. The CDR3 sequence is 18 residues long. The CDR3 nucleotides read TGTGCCAGCAGTTCCCACGTGACTAGCGGAGGGGGGGCAGATACGCAGTATTTT. It codes for CASSSHVTSGGGADTQYF.

This chain joins TRBV5-1 and TRBJ2-2; D remains unclear. The length of the CDR3 is 11 residues. V gave up 4 bases and J gave up 5 bases, with 3 bases separating them. CDR1 and CDR2 from the germline V gene are SGHRS and YFSETQ. The CDR3, as DNA: TGCGCCAGCAGCGAGACCGGGGAGCTGTTTTTT. Protein: CASSETGELFF.

This clonotype showed up many times. The chain couples TRBV13 to TRBJ2-1, with 8 bases identical to TRBD1. The germline V gene encodes CDR1 PRHDT and CDR2 FYEKMQ (reference sequence). The V segment lost 1 base and the J segment 7 bases; nucleotides outside the gene matches: 3. This CDR3 is built from 14 residues. CDR3 sequence: CASSLEGQENEQFF. The CDR3 bases are TGTGCCAGCAGCTTAGAGGGACAGGAAAATGAGCAGTTCTTC.

This clonotype was detected many times. V is TRBV27 and J is TRBJ1-6, with D perhaps TRBD1 (5 bases). Germline lookup yields CDR1 MNHEY and CDR2 SMNVEV (reference sequence). The CDR3 contains 13 residues. Trimming shortened V by 8 bases and J by 10 bases, and 15 bases separated the two germline ends. Written as DNA, the CDR3 is TGTGCCAGCTCTCGGGAGGGGAACTCACCCCTCCACTTT. It codes for CASSREGNSPLHF.

This clonotype was picked up a small number of times. Possible read error: a much larger clone is one base away. V is TRBV2 and J is TRBJ1-2; D call uncertain. Germline loops: CDR1 SNHLY, CDR2 FYNNEI. V was clipped by 6 bases and J by 0 bases, with 11 bases between them. The CDR3 sequence is 14 residues long. The chain's CDR3 is CASRRAEANYGYTF. CDR3 coding DNA: TGTGCCAGCAGGCGGGCAGAGGCTAACTATGGCTACACCTTC.

This clonotype was seen ten or more times. The V call is TRBV5-6, the J call TRBJ2-1; perhaps D is TRBD1 or TRBD2 (5 bases each). CDR3 length: 14 residues. CDR1 SGHDT and CDR2 YYEEEE come from the germline V gene. Trimming took 4 bases from V and 2 from J, leaving 10 bases between them. The CDR3 spells CASSPRGPYNEQFF. DNA of the CDR3: TGTGCCAGCAGCCCTCGGGGACCCTACAATGAGCAGTTCTTC.

This clonotype was seen a few times. This chain uses TRBV12-3 or TRBV12-4 with TRBJ1-6, with 8 bases that match TRBD1. The CDR3 length is 15 residues. Trimming removed 2 bases from V and 9 bases from J; junction bases left unmatched: 6. CDR3 in DNA: TGTGCCAGCAGTTTAACGGGCGACAGGGGTTCACCCCTCCACTTT. Amino acids: CASSLTGDRGSPLHF.

V usage is TRBV4-3 and J usage is TRBJ1-3, with D maybe TRBD1 (5 bases). The CDR3 totals 19 residues. Trimming cost V 3 bases and J 1 base, with 22 bases left between them. CDR1 and CDR2 from the germline V gene are LGHNA and YSLEER. The CDR3 DNA follows: TGCGCCAGCAGCCAGGCCCCAGTTGGGGCAGGGCGGTCTGGAAACACCATATATTTT. As protein: CASSQAPVGAGRSGNTIYF.

This chain uses TRBV28 with TRBJ1-5; D may be TRBD1 (5 bases). CDR3 length: 14 amino acids. CDR1 is MDHEN, CDR2 SYDVKM, per germline. V was pared by 2 bases and J by 6 bases, with 11 bases between. The chain's CDR3 is CASSLIRAGQPQHF. The CDR3 DNA reads as TGTGCCAGCAGTTTAATCAGGGCTGGTCAGCCCCAGCATTTT.

This clonotype has at least ten counts. The chain joins TRBV7-8 to TRBJ1-1; weak D call: TRBD1 (5 bases). The V gene lost 5 bases and the J gene lost 1 base, with 8 bases spanning the gap. Germline lookup yields CDR1 SGHVS and CDR2 FQNEAQ. This CDR3 comprises 13 residues. This CDR3 is CASSPQENTEAFF. CDR3 nucleotide sequence: TGTGCCAGCAGCCCACAGGAGAACACTGAAGCTTTCTTT.

V is TRBV5-1 and J is TRBJ2-7, with TRBD1 matching over 8 bases. Germline CDR1 and CDR2: SGHRS and YFSETQ. V shed 4 bases and J 6 bases; nucleotides not matched to a gene: 6. The CDR3 sequence is 13 residues long. The CDR3 nucleotides read TGCGCCAGCAGCCGAACTACAGGGGGCGAGCAGTACTTC. This sequence encodes CASSRTTGGEQYF.

V is TRBV4-1 and J is TRBJ1-4; TRBD1 might be the D (6 bases). V was trimmed by 0 bases and J by 8 bases, leaving 16 bases between them. The CDR3 totals 16 residues. Per the germline V gene, CDR1 is MGHRA and CDR2 is YSYEKL. CDR3 DNA sequence: TGCGCCAGCAGCCAAGAATATGAGGGGGGCGCGGAAAAACTGTTTTTT. Translating gives CASSQEYEGGAEKLFF.

This clonotype has just a few counts. The gene calls are TRBV4-3 and TRBJ1-1; no clear D. Germline V gives CDR1 LGHNA, CDR2 YSLEER. The CDR3 is made up of 13 amino acids. V lost 3 bases and J lost 4, with 9 bases in between. The CDR3 is CASSQEEFTEAFF. The CDR3 DNA is TGCGCCAGCAGCCAGGAAGAATTCACTGAAGCTTTCTTT.

This clonotype has at least ten counts. The CDR3 is CASSLEPSGRYNEQFF. The CDR3 DNA is TGTGCCAGCAGCTTAGAACCTAGCGGGAGATACAATGAGCAGTTCTTC. The chain joins TRBV11-2 to TRBJ2-1; 10 bases are shared with TRBD2. CDR1 is SGHAT and CDR2 is FQNNGV in the germline V gene. The trim removed 0 bases at V and 4 bases at J, leaving 3 bases unmatched. This CDR3 comprises 16 residues.

In this sample, this clonotype turned up many times. This rearrangement joins TRBV11-3 to TRBJ1-4; D gene uncertain. This CDR3 contains 12 residues. V was pared by 5 bases and J by 12 bases, with 13 bases between. From germline, CDR1 is SGHNT and CDR2 YENEEA. The CDR3 bases are TGTGCCAGCAGCGTCCGTGGGTTTGAACTGTTTTTT. The encoded protein is CASSVRGFELFF.

This clonotype was counted only a few times. This rearrangement joins TRBV7-2 to TRBJ1-5, with D hard to call. Germline lookup yields CDR1 SGHTA and CDR2 FQGNSA. V lost 1 base to trimming and J lost 10 bases, with 8 bases between them. CDR3 size: 12 residues. CDR3 protein: CASSLEASPQHF. The CDR3, as DNA: TGTGCCAGCAGCTTAGAGGCTTCACCCCAGCATTTT.

The genes are TRBV30 and TRBJ1-5, with 12 bases aligning to TRBD1. The CDR3 is 16 amino acids. V shed 3 bases, J shed 2 bases, and the junction held 5 bases outside the gene matches. The V gene's germline CDR1 is GTSNPN and CDR2 SVGIG (reference sequence). For the CDR3, the DNA is TGTGCCTGGAGGATCGGGACAGGGGGCGGCAATCAGCCCCAGCATTTT. It yields the protein CAWRIGTGGGNQPQHF.